This T cell receptor beta chain was sequenced for a study of neurological immune-mediated disorders. Study-wide results and limits: HTLV-1-associated myelopathy had the most TCR clonal expansion, while multiple sclerosis had the least, a level that fell below healthy controls.

By 5'RACE with 10-nucleotide random UMIs, the cDNA was made. TCRdb re-called the 5' RACE reads with MiXCR, one entry per CDR3 protein. The table has over 55,000 distinct CDR3 sequences, roughly 2.5% seen once. Germline values: CDR1 SGHDT, CDR2 YYEEEE. CDR3 length equals 15 residues. With V trimmed by 1 base and J by 2 bases, 4 bases remained unmatched. This clonotype has at least ten counts. As yet, its antigen is unknown. The clonotype was recovered from a man aged 45 to 65 with multiple sclerosis. The V gene is TRBV5-6, the J gene TRBJ2-3; 7 bases line up with TRBD1. The sequenced sample consisted of PBMCs. The CDR3 nucleotides are TGTGCCAGCAGCTTGAGGACAGGTCTCACAGATACGCAGTATTTT. Translation: CASSLRTGLTDTQYF.